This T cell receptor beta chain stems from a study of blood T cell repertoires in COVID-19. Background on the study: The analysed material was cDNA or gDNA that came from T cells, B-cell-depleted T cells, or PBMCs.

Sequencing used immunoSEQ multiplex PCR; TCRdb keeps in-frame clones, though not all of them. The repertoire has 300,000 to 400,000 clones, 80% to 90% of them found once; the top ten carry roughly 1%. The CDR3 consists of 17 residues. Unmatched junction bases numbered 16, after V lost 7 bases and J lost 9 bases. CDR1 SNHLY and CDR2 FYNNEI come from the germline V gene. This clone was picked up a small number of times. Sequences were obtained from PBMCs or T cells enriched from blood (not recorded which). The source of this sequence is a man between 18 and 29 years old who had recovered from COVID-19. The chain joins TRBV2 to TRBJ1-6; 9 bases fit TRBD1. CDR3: CASIAHRTGVGGSPLHF. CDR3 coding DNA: TGTGCCAGCATCGCCCACCGGACAGGGGTTGGAGGTTCACCCCTCCACTTT.